The 23 T cell receptor beta chains below all came from one sample that was sequenced in a study of T cells in localized non-small cell lung cancer. The table came from immunoSEQ multiplex PCR; TCRdb's copy has only in-frame clones and leaves some out. Altogether about 23,000 clones are present, 90% being singletons, with the ten largest covering about 7.1%. The specimen was peripheral blood, collected before any cancer treatment. The receptor set was obtained from a woman aged 40-69 years with stage I lung adenocarcinoma.

The V call is TRBV5-4, the J call TRBJ2-7; TRBD1 matches at 10 bases. Germline CDR1 and CDR2: SGHNT and YYREEE (reference sequence). The CDR3 runs 18 residues. With 2 bases clipped from V and 3 bases from J, the junction kept 14 bases outside the gene matches. CDR3 loop: CASSLISGTGDLYYEQYF. The CDR3 DNA follows: TGTGCCAGCAGCTTAATCTCCGGGACAGGGGACCTTTACTACGAGCAGTACTTC.

The CDR3 bases are TGTGCCAGCGGGACCTACGAGCAGTACTTC. Protein: CASGTYEQYF. This rearrangement joins TRBV19 to TRBJ2-7; D is possibly TRBD2 (5 bases). The germline V gene encodes CDR1 LNHDA and CDR2 SQIVND (reference sequence). The CDR3 has 10 residues. The V end lost 9 bases, the J end lost 2 bases, and 5 bases lay between the germline ends.

The V call is TRBV28, the J call TRBJ2-3; 11 bases are a match to TRBD2. CDR1 is MDHEN and CDR2 is SYDVKM in the germline V gene. The length of the CDR3 is 16 residues. V lost 4 bases to trimming and J lost 11 bases; unmatched junction nucleotides: 14. As DNA, the CDR3 is TGTGCCAGCAGTTACGGTGTAGCGGGAGGGCACGGTGGGCAGTATTTT. Its protein is CASSYGVAGGHGGQYF. Variable domain in full (rest from reference TRBV28 and TRBJ2-3): DVKVTQSSRYLVKRTGEKVFLECVQDMDHENMFWYRQDPGLGLRLIYFSYDVKMKEKGDIPEGYSVSREKKERFSLILESASTNQTSMYLCASSYGVAGGHGGQYFGPGTRLTVL.

The rearrangement links TRBV4-1 to TRBJ2-7; the D gene could be TRBD1 or TRBD2 (6 bases each). With 3 bases removed from V and 7 bases from J, the gap between germline ends came to 13 bases. CDR3 length equals 13 residues. Germline assignment: CDR1 MGHRA and CDR2 YSYEKL. CDR3 residues: CASSHPGAGEQYF. DNA for the CDR3: TGCGCCAGCAGCCACCCGGGGGCAGGAGAGCAGTACTTC.

The V call is TRBV7-2, the J call TRBJ2-4; maybe TRBD2 (6 bases). The CDR3 is 13 residues long. CDR1 is SGHTA, CDR2 FQGNSA, per germline. V shed 5 bases and J shed 1 base, with 6 bases lying between them. CDR3 sequence: CASSGGAKNIQYF. CDR3 nucleotides: TGTGCCAGCAGCGGGGGGGCCAAAAACATTCAGTACTTC. Full variable domain (remainder filled in from reference TRBV7-2 and TRBJ2-4): GAGVSQSPSNKVTEKGKDVELRCDPISGHTALYWYRQSLGQGLEFLIYFQGNSAPDKSGLPSDRFSAERTGGSVSTLTIQRTQQEDSAVYLCASSGGAKNIQYFGAGTRLSVL.

This rearrangement joins TRBV28 to TRBJ1-1; weak D call: TRBD1 (5 bases). V was clipped by 7 bases and J by 0 bases, with 9 bases between them. The CDR3 loop spans 13 amino acids. Germline V gene sequence: CDR1 MDHEN, CDR2 SYDVKM. CDR3 coding DNA: TGTGCCAGCACCAGACAGTTGAACACTGAAGCTTTCTTT. It encodes CASTRQLNTEAFF.

The gene calls are TRBV25-1 and TRBJ1-4; D remains ambiguous. The V end lost 4 bases, the J end lost 3 bases, and 15 bases lay between the germline ends. The V gene's germline CDR1 is MGHDK and CDR2 SYGVNS. The CDR3 extends over 16 amino acids. CDR3 sequence reads: CASSVSRTWANEKLFF. The CDR3 nucleotides are TGTGCCAGCAGTGTCTCCCGAACGTGGGCTAATGAAAAACTGTTTTTT.

The chain has TRBV28 and TRBJ2-1; 8 nucleotides match TRBD2. The CDR3 length is 14 residues. CDR1 is MDHEN, CDR2 SYDVKM, per germline. The trim removed 5 bases at V and 9 bases at J, leaving 9 bases unmatched. The CDR3 DNA is TGTGCCAGCAGTGCCGGGACTAGGTTTGCTGAGCAGTTCTTC. This encodes CASSAGTRFAEQFF. The full variable domain, with the rest looked up from reference TRBV28 and TRBJ2-1, is DVKVTQSSRYLVKRTGEKVFLECVQDMDHENMFWYRQDPGLGLRLIYFSYDVKMKEKGDIPEGYSVSREKKERFSLILESASTNQTSMYLCASSAGTRFAEQFFGPGTRLTVL.

The chain has TRBV14 and TRBJ2-7; TRBD2 matches 13 bases. The CDR3 extends over 16 amino acids. V lost 1 base and J lost 3; bases outside the gene matches: 3. Looked up from germline, CDR1 is SGHDN and CDR2 is FVKESK. CDR3 loop: CASSQAGLAGDYEQYF. DNA for the CDR3: TGTGCCAGCAGCCAAGCTGGACTAGCGGGAGACTACGAGCAGTACTTC.

CDR3 protein: CASSLRVTSNTDTQYF. In DNA, the CDR3 is TGTGCCAGCAGCTTACGCGTCACTTCTAATACAGATACGCAGTATTTT. The chain couples TRBV5-4 to TRBJ2-3; unclear D gene. Deletions cut 2 bases from V and 3 bases from J, with 16 bases between. The germline V gene encodes CDR1 SGHNT and CDR2 YYREEE (reference sequence). The CDR3 covers 16 residues.

This clone came up once. The genes are TRBV2 and TRBJ1-5; D is ambiguous. CDR1 SNHLY and CDR2 FYNNEI come from the germline V gene. The CDR3 spans 14 residues. V shed 4 bases and J shed 1 base, with 8 bases lying between them. The CDR3 region has the DNA TGTGCCAGCAGTGTGGCAGTAAGCAATCAGCCCCAGCATTTT. Amino acids: CASSVAVSNQPQHF.

The chain employs TRBV18 and TRBJ2-1; a possible D gene is TRBD1 (6 bases). The germline gives CDR1 KGHSH, CDR2 LQKENI. There are 14 residues in the CDR3. Deletions cut 4 bases from V and 4 bases from J, with 11 bases between. The CDR3: CASSQDTGYNEQFF. The DNA of the CDR3 is TGTGCCAGCTCACAAGATACAGGGTACAATGAGCAGTTCTTC.

This sequence joins TRBV28 and TRBJ2-7, with D perhaps TRBD2 (6 bases). The CDR3 loop spans 12 amino acids. Between the trimmed V and J ends, which lost 4 bases and 7 bases, there was a span of 11 bases. CDR1 and CDR2 from the germline V gene are MDHEN and SYDVKM. For the CDR3, the DNA is TGTGCCAGCAGTTCCAGGGCGGGGGAGCAGTACTTC. It specifies CASSSRAGEQYF.

The chain joins TRBV9 to TRBJ1-2; D perhaps matches TRBD1 (5 bases). CDR1 and CDR2 (germline): SGDLS, YYNGEE. The CDR3 is made up of 14 amino acids. With 4 bases removed from V and 7 bases from J, the gap between germline ends came to 17 bases. CDR3 DNA: TGTGCCAGCAGCCCGCGGGACTTCTCGTTTGGCTACACCTTC. This gives the protein CASSPRDFSFGYTF.

The chain combines TRBV30 with TRBJ1-4; unclear D gene. The germline CDR1 and CDR2 sequences are GTSNPN and SVGIG (reference sequence). The CDR3 is 13 amino acids. With 5 bases removed from V and 3 bases from J, the gap between germline ends came to 10 bases. This CDR3 is CAWGADANEKLFF. CDR3 sequence (DNA): TGTGCCTGGGGAGCCGATGCTAATGAAAAACTGTTTTTT. The whole variable domain, remainder taken from reference TRBV30 and TRBJ1-4, is SQTIHQWPATLVQPVGSPLSLECTVEGTSNPNLYWYRQAAGRGLQLLFYSVGIGQISSEVPQNLSASRPQDRQFILSSKKLLLSDSGFYLCAWGADANEKLFFGSGTQLSVL.

This clone was seen more than once but under ten times. The chain employs TRBV9 and TRBJ1-1; 7 positions agree with TRBD1. Germline-derived CDR1 and CDR2 are SGDLS and YYNGEE. The CDR3 is made up of 15 amino acids. V was pared by 3 bases and J by 4 bases, with 9 bases of the junction left unmatched. CDR3: CASSERQGERTEAFF. CDR3 coding DNA: TGTGCCAGCAGCGAGCGACAGGGTGAACGCACTGAAGCTTTCTTT.

This chain links TRBV28 with TRBJ2-5; no reliable D call. The CDR3 totals 12 residues. The V and J ends lost 4 bases and 5 bases respectively, with 8 bases between them. Germline CDR1 and CDR2: MDHEN and SYDVKM. CDR3 DNA sequence: TGTGCCAGCAGTTCGCTCCTGGAGACCCAGTACTTC. Its translation: CASSSLLETQYF.

The chain is built from TRBV2 and TRBJ2-1, with D uncertain. Germline CDR1 is SNHLY and CDR2 is FYNNEI. Trimming stripped 6 bases from V and 9 bases from J, with 9 bases between. This CDR3 comprises 11 residues. CDR3 sequence (DNA): TGTGCCAGCAGGTACGATAGTGAGCAGTTCTTC. It yields the protein CASRYDSEQFF.

The chain couples TRBV2 to TRBJ2-3, with D hard to call. Germline CDR1 and CDR2: SNHLY and FYNNEI. The V gene lost 6 bases and the J gene lost 8 bases, with 15 bases spanning the gap. The length of the CDR3 is 13 residues. The CDR3 reads CASSLESEVTQYF. In DNA, the CDR3 is TGTGCCAGCAGCCTTGAGTCCGAGGTTACGCAGTATTTT.

The J gene is TRBJ1-3, the V gene TRBV15, with D uncertain. The CDR3 loop spans 13 amino acids. The germline gives CDR1 LNHNV, CDR2 YYDKDF (reference sequence). V dropped 4 bases and J dropped 2 bases, with 6 bases sitting between them. The CDR3 sequence: CATSIDTGNTIYF. CDR3 coding DNA: TGTGCCACCAGCATCGACACTGGAAACACCATATATTTT.

The chain uses TRBV6-1 and TRBJ2-1; 9 bases align to TRBD1. The junction had 12 bases not matched to a gene; V was cut back by 4 bases and J by 8 bases. CDR1 is MNHNS and CDR2 is SASEGT in the germline V gene. The CDR3 consists of 16 residues. In DNA, the CDR3 is TGTGCCAGCAGTGTATTTTCCGGGACAGGGTGGGATGAGCAGTTCTTC. Its protein product is CASSVFSGTGWDEQFF.

This chain links TRBV28 with TRBJ2-4; tentatively, D is TRBD1 (6 bases). The CDR3 is 14 amino acids. Germline CDR1 MDHEN, CDR2 SYDVKM. With 8 bases removed from V and 6 bases from J, the gap between germline ends came to 17 bases. CDR3: CASGQQQGSNIQYF. CDR3 DNA sequence: TGTGCCAGCGGCCAGCAGCAGGGGTCAAACATTCAGTACTTC.

V and J are TRBV7-3 and TRBJ2-1, with D perhaps matching TRBD2 (7 bases). This CDR3 spans 17 amino acids. Germline V lookup: CDR1 SGHTA, CDR2 FQGTGA. Trimming left V 0 bases short and J 4 bases short, with 16 bases between. The DNA for the CDR3 is TGTGCCAGCAGCTTAACTTGGGGCGGGGGCTCTTACAATGAGCAGTTCTTC. Amino acid sequence: CASSLTWGGGSYNEQFF.